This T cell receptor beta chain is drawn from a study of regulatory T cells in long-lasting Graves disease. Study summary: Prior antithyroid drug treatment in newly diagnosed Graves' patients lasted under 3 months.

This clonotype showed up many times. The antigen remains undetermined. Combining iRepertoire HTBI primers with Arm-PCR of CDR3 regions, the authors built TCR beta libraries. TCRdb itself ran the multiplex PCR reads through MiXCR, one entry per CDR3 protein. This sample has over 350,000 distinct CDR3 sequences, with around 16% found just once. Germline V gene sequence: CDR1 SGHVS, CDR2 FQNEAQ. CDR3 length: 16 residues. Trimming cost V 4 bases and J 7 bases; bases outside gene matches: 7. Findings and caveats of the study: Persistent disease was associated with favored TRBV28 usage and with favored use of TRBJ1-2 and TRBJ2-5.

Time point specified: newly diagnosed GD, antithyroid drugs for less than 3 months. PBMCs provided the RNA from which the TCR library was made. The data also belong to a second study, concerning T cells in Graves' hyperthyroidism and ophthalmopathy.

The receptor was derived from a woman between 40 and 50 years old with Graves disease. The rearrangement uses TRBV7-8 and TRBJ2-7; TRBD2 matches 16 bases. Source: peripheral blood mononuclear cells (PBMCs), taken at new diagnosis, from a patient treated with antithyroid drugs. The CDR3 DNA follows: TGTGCCAGCAGCTGGGGACTAGCGGGAGGGCCCCTGGAGCAGTACTTC. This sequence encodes CASSWGLAGGPLEQYF.